One and the same sample provided the 6 T cell receptor beta chains below, sequenced in a study of blood T cell repertoires in COVID-19. Sequenced by immunoSEQ multiplex PCR; TCRdb stores in-frame clones only, minus some. Of 100,000 or so clones listed, 80% to 90% are singletons. The specimen was peripheral blood. The receptors originated from a human donor in a cohort sampled during active COVID-19.

The DNA of the CDR3 is TGTGCCAGCAGCACAGGACCCTCTGGAAACACCATATATTTT. As protein: CASSTGPSGNTIYF. The rearrangement joins TRBV7-3 to TRBJ1-3; a weak D match, TRBD1 (5 bases). Per the germline V gene, CDR1 is SGHTA and CDR2 is FQGTGA. CDR3 length: 14 residues. Deletions cut 5 bases from V and 0 bases from J, with 8 bases between.

A single count supports this clone. This chain links TRBV11-2 with TRBJ2-1; D call uncertain. CDR1 is SGHAT, CDR2 FQNNGV, per germline. The CDR3 runs 11 residues. V was pared by 5 bases and J by 9 bases, with 8 bases between. The CDR3 protein is CASSVYSEQFF. In nucleotides, the CDR3 is TGTGCCAGCAGCGTTTATAGTGAGCAGTTCTTC.

The chain has TRBV7-2 and TRBJ2-7; the D is unclear. Germline V CDR1 and CDR2: SGHTA, FQGNSA. This CDR3 is built from 13 residues. V was pared by 8 bases and J by 4 bases, with 15 bases between. The CDR3 region has the DNA TGTGCCAGCTCTACACAGAGCTCATACGAGCAGTACTTC. Its translation: CASSTQSSYEQYF.

V gene TRBV29-1 combines with J gene TRBJ1-2, with D maybe TRBD1 (6 bases). Looked up from germline, CDR1 is SQVTM and CDR2 is ANQGSEA. V was clipped by 0 bases and J by 4 bases, with 15 bases between them. This CDR3 has 15 amino acids. This CDR3 is CSVEDPTGPRYGYTF. CDR3 nucleotides: TGCAGCGTTGAAGACCCCACAGGGCCCCGCTATGGCTACACCTTC.

CDR3 DNA sequence: TGTGCCAGCAGCCAGGGCCGTAGCAATCAGCCCCAGCATTTT. As protein: CASSQGRSNQPQHF. The chain uses TRBV9 and TRBJ1-5; TRBD1 is a possible D gene (5 bases). The CDR3 runs 14 residues. Germline V lookup: CDR1 SGDLS, CDR2 YYNGEE. V gave up 4 bases and J gave up 0 bases, with 8 bases separating them.

This clone was seen just once. J is TRBJ2-3 and V is TRBV14, with D perhaps matching TRBD2 (6 bases). The ends were cut back, 4 bases at V and 6 bases at J, with 29 bases in the middle. Per the germline V gene, CDR1 is SGHDN and CDR2 is FVKESK. The CDR3 length is 19 residues. CDR3 in DNA: TGTGCCAGCAGCCCTCTCCGGGACTCCAACCCCCTCCGCATGGATACGCAGTATTTT. This translates into CASSPLRDSNPLRMDTQYF.